This T cell receptor (beta chain) was observed in a study of blood T cell repertoires in COVID-19. Study background: The analysed material was cDNA or gDNA that came from T cells, B-cell-depleted T cells, or PBMCs.

Libraries were prepared by immunoSEQ multiplex PCR; TCRdb keeps only in-frame clonotypes and omits some of them. Of roughly 100,000 clones in the sample, around 83% were seen once. The sample holds one count of this clone. CDR3 length: 15 residues. The V end lost 4 bases, the J end lost 3 bases, and 13 bases lay between the germline ends. Germline V lookup: CDR1 LGHNA, CDR2 YSLEER. Source material: peripheral blood. This rearrangement joins TRBV4-3 to TRBJ2-1, with D perhaps TRBD2 (5 bases). The receptor comes from a man in his 70s with active or convalescent COVID-19. This CDR3 is CASSRGRGSYNEQFF. In DNA, the CDR3 is TGCGCCAGCAGCCGAGGACGAGGGAGCTACAATGAGCAGTTCTTC.